Listed here are 27 T cell receptor beta chains from one sample, sequenced in a study of low-dose radiotherapy and immunotherapy resistance in tumors. TRAV and TRBV primers primed cDNA for both TCRalpha and TCRbeta. Amplification of TCRs used a constant-region primer and V-primer adapter for around 18 PCR cycles. TCRdb itself ran the reads through MiXCR, one entry per CDR3 protein. Here the sample spans 13,000 or so distinct CDR3 sequences, approximately 70% being singletons. These receptor sequences come from a human donor with advanced metastatic prostate, ovarian, gallbladder or colorectal cancer (not recorded which). This table probably holds off-target reads from a library built for another chain.

The V gene is TRBV5-4, the J gene TRBJ2-1; 7 bases agree with TRBD2. The V segment lost 0 bases and the J segment 0 bases; nucleotides outside the gene matches: 3. From germline, CDR1 is SGHNT and CDR2 YYREEE (reference sequence). The CDR3 extends over 16 amino acids. CDR3 protein: CASSLGTGGSYNEQFF. DNA of the CDR3: TGTGCCAGCAGCTTGGGAACGGGGGGCTCCTACAATGAGCAGTTCTTC.

The chain recombines TRBV20-1 with TRBJ2-3; perhaps TRBD2 as D (6 bases). V lost 4 bases and J 5 bases, leaving 10 bases between the germline ends. The CDR3 extends over 12 amino acids. The germline V gene encodes CDR1 DFQATT and CDR2 SNEGSKA (reference sequence). CDR3 sequence reads: CSATWRGDTQYF. CDR3 nucleotide sequence: TGCAGTGCTACCTGGCGGGGAGATACGCAGTATTTT.

The genes are TRBV14 and TRBJ1-4; D ambiguous. Germline V gene data show CDR1 as SGHDN and CDR2 as FVKESK. Trimming pared 0 bases from V and 3 bases from J, leaving 8 bases between. CDR3 length: 15 amino acids. CDR3 nucleotide sequence: TGTGCCAGCAGCCAAGACTCGGGATCTAATGAAAAACTGTTTTTT. Its protein product is CASSQDSGSNEKLFF.

This clonotype was seen just once. The chain employs TRBV30 and TRBJ2-1; weak D call: TRBD2 (5 bases). The CDR3 sequence is 14 residues long. Trimming removed 2 bases at V and 2 bases at J, with 10 bases between. CDR1 is GTSNPN, CDR2 SVGIG, per germline (reference sequence). The CDR3 region is CAWSLVGAYNEQFF. CDR3 coding DNA: TGTGCCTGGAGTTTGGTCGGGGCCTACAATGAGCAGTTCTTC.

The chain links TRBV20-1 to TRBJ2-3; D remains ambiguous. Looked up from germline, CDR1 is DFQATT and CDR2 is SNEGSKA (reference sequence). CDR3 size: 16 residues. Deletions cut 0 bases from V and 0 bases from J, with 13 bases between. The CDR3 spells CSARDSRLASTDTQYF. Here the CDR3 DNA reads TGCAGTGCTAGAGATTCCAGGTTGGCTAGCACAGATACGCAGTATTTT.

The V gene is TRBV12-3 or TRBV12-4, the J gene TRBJ2-1; D possibly corresponds to TRBD2 (5 bases). The CDR3 extends over 13 amino acids. The V end was cut by 7 bases, the J end by 9 bases, with 16 bases between. The CDR3 DNA is TGTGCCAGCACCGAAGAGAGGGTCGGTGAGCAGTTCTTC. Its protein is CASTEERVGEQFF.

The V call is TRBV21-1, the J call TRBJ1-5; the table names TRBD1, a call not compared with the DNA. TRBV21-1 is termed a pseudogene. The CDR3 spans 16 residues. The CDR3, as DNA: TGTGCCAGCAGCCTACGGGACCTGAAAAATTATCAGCCCCAGCATTTT. Translated, it gives CASSLRDLKNYQPQHF.

This clonotype has more than one count but fewer than ten. The V gene is TRBV28, the J gene TRBJ1-6; 7 positions agree with TRBD1. The CDR3 covers 18 residues. V dropped 2 bases and J dropped 3; count of bases not matched to a gene: 10. Germline V CDR1 and CDR2: MDHEN, SYDVKM. CDR3 region: CASSLPATGQDYNSPLHF. The CDR3 DNA is TGTGCCAGCAGTTTACCGGCGACAGGGCAAGACTATAATTCACCCCTCCACTTT.

This chain joins TRBV6-2 or TRBV6-3 and TRBJ2-7; unclear D gene. The V and J ends lost 5 bases and 9 bases respectively, with 14 bases between them. The germline CDR1 and CDR2 sequences are MNHEY and SVGEGT. CDR3 length: 12 residues. For the CDR3, the DNA is TGTGCCAGCAGTCCTACCCCCCGCGCGCAGTACTTC. This sequence encodes CASSPTPRAQYF.

The rearrangement links TRBV6-2 or TRBV6-3 to TRBJ1-5; the D is unclear. Trimming removed 0 bases at V and 2 bases at J, with 5 bases between. This CDR3 has 14 amino acids. Germline V lookup: CDR1 MNHEY, CDR2 SVGEGT. The chain's CDR3 is CASSYSIGNQPQHF. CDR3 DNA sequence: TGTGCCAGCAGTTACTCGATAGGCAATCAGCCCCAGCATTTT.

This chain joins TRBV2 and TRBJ2-3; a possible D gene is TRBD1 (5 bases). The CDR3 covers 16 residues. Germline V gene lookup returns CDR1 SNHLY and CDR2 FYNNEI. The V end was cut by 2 bases, the J end by 0 bases, with 12 bases between. CDR3 DNA: TGTGCCAGCAGTGAACTGGGTGGACACAGCACAGATACGCAGTATTTT. Translated: CASSELGGHSTDTQYF. Drawing the rest from reference TRBV2 and TRBJ2-3, the complete variable domain is EPEVTQTPSHQVTQMGQEVILRCVPISNHLYFYWYRQILGQKVEFLVSFYNNEISEKSEIFDDQFSVERPDGSNFTLKIRSTKLEDSAMYFCASSELGGHSTDTQYFGPGTRLTVL.

This clonotype appeared once. This sequence joins TRBV10-2 and TRBJ1-1, with 7 bases matching TRBD1. Germline CDR1 WSHSY, CDR2 SAAADI. The CDR3 is 12 amino acids. After removal of 7 bases from V and 3 bases from J, the junction contained 2 bases not matched to a gene. The CDR3 bases are TGCGCCAGCAAGACAGGGTACACTGAAGCTTTCTTT. The encoded protein is CASKTGYTEAFF.

This chain joins TRBV6-1 and TRBJ1-4; D may be TRBD1 (5 bases). V lost 7 bases to trimming and J lost 7 bases, with 10 bases between them. There are 12 residues in the CDR3. The V gene's germline CDR1 is MNHNS and CDR2 SASEGT. CDR3: CASTPGPEKLFF. The CDR3 DNA reads TGTGCCAGCACACCGGGGCCTGAAAAACTGTTTTTT.

CDR3 bases: TGCGCCAGCAGCCAAGTCATACAGGGGGCGGGCGGGGCCAACGTCCTGACTTTC. It yields the protein CASSQVIQGAGGANVLTF. V is TRBV4-1 and J is TRBJ2-6; 9 bases line up with TRBD1. The V and J ends lost 1 base and 4 bases, in that order; junction bases with no gene match: 8. From germline, CDR1 is MGHRA and CDR2 YSYEKL. This CDR3 region has 18 residues.

The rearrangement joins TRBV20-1 to TRBJ2-2; 16 bases match TRBD2. CDR1 and CDR2 from the germline V gene are DFQATT and SNEGSKA (reference sequence). The CDR3 contains 16 residues. The V and J ends lost 3 bases and 6 bases, in that order; junction bases with no gene match: 4. CDR3 protein: CSARGTSGGDSGELFF. CDR3 bases: TGCAGTGCTAGGGGGACTAGCGGGGGGGATTCCGGGGAGCTGTTTTTT.

This clonotype was seen a handful of times. The chain carries TRBV6-2 or TRBV6-3 and TRBJ1-5; D is uncertain. This CDR3 is 20 amino acids long. V was shortened by 6 bases and J by 0 bases, with 27 bases between the two germline ends. From germline, CDR1 is MNHEY and CDR2 SVGEGT. CDR3 residues: CASRARVLRTMVYSNQPQHF. The CDR3 nucleotides are TGTGCCAGCAGAGCAAGAGTATTAAGGACCATGGTTTATAGCAATCAGCCCCAGCATTTT.

J is TRBJ2-1 and V is TRBV29-1; D possibly corresponds to TRBD1 (6 bases). V dropped 7 bases and J dropped 0 bases, with 16 bases sitting between them. Germline CDR1 SQVTM, CDR2 ANQGSEA. The CDR3 runs 15 residues. Written as DNA, the CDR3 is TGCAGCGCACGTCGACAGGCACGCTCCTACAATGAGCAGTTCTTC. Its translation is CSARRQARSYNEQFF.

This clonotype was seen once. The CDR3 region is CATELTGSNQPQHF. CDR3 DNA: TGTGCCACCGAACTTACAGGCAGCAATCAGCCCCAGCATTTT. V usage is TRBV5-7 and J usage is TRBJ1-5, with a possible D match to TRBD1 (5 bases). TRBV5-7 is an ORF, with its function uncertain. Trimming took 9 bases from V and 1 from J, leaving 14 bases between them. This CDR3 has 14 amino acids.

This clonotype has just one count. V is TRBV7-8 and J is TRBJ2-7, with TRBD1 matching over 9 bases. CDR1 and CDR2 from the germline V gene are SGHVS and FQNEAQ. The trim removed 5 bases at V and 0 bases at J, leaving 5 bases unmatched. The CDR3 is made up of 15 amino acids. Here the CDR3 DNA reads TGTGCCAGCAGCACCCCGACAGGGGGCTCCTACGAGCAGTACTTC. Translation gives CASSTPTGGSYEQYF.

The rearrangement joins TRBV4-2 to TRBJ2-2; TRBD2 aligns across 9 bases. This CDR3 has 17 residues. Germline CDR1 is LGHNA and CDR2 is YNFKEQ. Germline trimming cut 0 bases from V and 6 bases from J; bases unmatched to any gene: 8. CDR3 residues: CASSQELTRGGPGELFF. CDR3 nucleotide sequence: TGTGCCAGCAGCCAAGAGCTGACGCGGGGGGGCCCCGGGGAGCTGTTTTTT.

J is TRBJ2-7 and V is TRBV5-1; no reliable D call. This CDR3 is 13 amino acids long. V lost 5 bases and J lost 0, with 9 bases in between. CDR1 and CDR2 (germline): SGHRS, YFSETQ. CDR3 amino acids: CASRAVSSYEQYF. The CDR3 DNA is TGCGCCAGCAGGGCAGTAAGCTCCTACGAGCAGTACTTC.

The chain links TRBV5-1 to TRBJ2-3; a weak D match, TRBD1 (6 bases). The CDR3 is 15 residues long. Germline lookup yields CDR1 SGHRS and CDR2 YFSETQ. V was cut by 4 bases and J by 3 bases, with 15 bases left in between. The CDR3 sequence is CASSPGQKETDTQYF. DNA for the CDR3: TGCGCCAGCAGCCCCGGACAGAAAGAGACAGATACGCAGTATTTT.

The V gene is TRBV7-8, the J gene TRBJ1-1; D uncertain. Germline assignment: CDR1 SGHVS and CDR2 FQNEAQ. The CDR3 is 14 residues long. Trimming pared 5 bases from V and 0 bases from J, leaving 10 bases between. CDR3 protein: CASSLGGLNTEAFF. CDR3 coding DNA: TGTGCCAGCAGCCTAGGCGGGCTGAACACTGAAGCTTTCTTT. Filled out from reference TRBV7-8 and TRBJ1-1, the complete variable domain reads GAGVSQSPRYKVAKRGQDVALRCDPISGHVSLFWYQQALGQGPEFLTYFQNEAQLDKSGLPSDRFFAERPEGSVSTLKIQRTQQEDSAVYLCASSLGGLNTEAFFGQGTRLTVV.

The CDR3 DNA is TGTGCCATCAGTGAGTCCTTGAACACCGGGGAGCTGTTTTTT. Protein sequence: CAISESLNTGELFF. The chain carries TRBV10-3 and TRBJ2-2; D is undetermined. The CDR3 is 14 amino acids. V was shortened by 0 bases and J by 1 base, with 3 bases between the two germline ends. In germline, CDR1 is ENHRY, CDR2 SYGVKD.

The chain is built from TRBV2 and TRBJ1-5; the match to TRBD1 covers 7 bases. The V and J ends lost 6 bases and 4 bases, in that order; junction bases with no gene match: 3. From germline, CDR1 is SNHLY and CDR2 FYNNEI. This CDR3 region has 13 residues. The CDR3 loop is CASRDRRNQPQHF. DNA for the CDR3: TGTGCCAGCAGGGACAGGAGGAATCAGCCCCAGCATTTT.

This clonotype was seen a few times. V and J are TRBV19 and TRBJ1-5; the match to TRBD1 covers 11 bases. Germline-derived CDR1 and CDR2 are LNHDA and SQIVND (reference sequence). Trimming at V came to 3 bases and at J to 9 bases, leaving 7 bases not matched to a gene. The CDR3 sequence is 15 residues long. CDR3 sequence reads: CASSIGGTGGVPQHF. The CDR3 DNA reads TGTGCCAGTAGTATTGGGGGGACAGGGGGGGTGCCCCAGCATTTT.

This chain uses TRBV2 with TRBJ1-5; D ambiguous. Germline lookup yields CDR1 SNHLY and CDR2 FYNNEI. Deletions cut 6 bases from V and 5 bases from J, with 11 bases between. The CDR3 is 13 residues long. This CDR3 reads CASRPRADQPQHF. The CDR3 region has the DNA TGTGCCAGCAGGCCGCGGGCTGATCAGCCCCAGCATTTT.